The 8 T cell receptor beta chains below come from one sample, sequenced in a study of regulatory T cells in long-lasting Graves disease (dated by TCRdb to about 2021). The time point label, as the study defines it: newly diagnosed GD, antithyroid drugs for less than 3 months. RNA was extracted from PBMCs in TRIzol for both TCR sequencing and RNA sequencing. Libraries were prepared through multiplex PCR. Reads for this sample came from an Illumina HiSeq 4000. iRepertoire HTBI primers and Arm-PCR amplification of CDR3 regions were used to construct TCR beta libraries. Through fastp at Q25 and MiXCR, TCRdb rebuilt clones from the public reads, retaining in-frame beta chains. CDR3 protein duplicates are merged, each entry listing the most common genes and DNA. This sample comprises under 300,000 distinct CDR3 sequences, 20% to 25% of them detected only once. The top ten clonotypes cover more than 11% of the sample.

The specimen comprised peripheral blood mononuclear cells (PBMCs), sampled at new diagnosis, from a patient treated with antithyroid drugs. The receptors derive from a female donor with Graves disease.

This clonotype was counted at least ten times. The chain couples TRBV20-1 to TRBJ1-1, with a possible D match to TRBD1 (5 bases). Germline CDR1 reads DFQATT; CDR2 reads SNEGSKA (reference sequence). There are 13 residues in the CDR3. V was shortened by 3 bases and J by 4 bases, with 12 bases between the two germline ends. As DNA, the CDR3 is TGCAGTGCTAGCAAAGGGACGGCCACTGAAGCTTTCTTT. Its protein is CSASKGTATEAFF.

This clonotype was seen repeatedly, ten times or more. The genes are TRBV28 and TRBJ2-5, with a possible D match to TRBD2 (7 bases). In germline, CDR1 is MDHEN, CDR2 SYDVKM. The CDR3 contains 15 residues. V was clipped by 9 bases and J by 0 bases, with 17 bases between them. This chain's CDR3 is CASRGGRRYQETQYF. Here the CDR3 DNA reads TGTGCCAGTAGGGGGGGGCGGAGGTACCAAGAGACCCAGTACTTC.

The CDR3 here is CASRPTGGRNTEAFF. The CDR3 DNA follows: TGCGCCAGCAGGCCAACAGGGGGTAGAAACACTGAAGCTTTCTTT. The chain combines TRBV5-1 with TRBJ1-1; 8 bases are a match to TRBD1. The germline CDR1 and CDR2 sequences are SGHRS and YFSETQ. This CDR3 region has 15 residues. V was clipped by 5 bases and J by 2 bases; unmatched bases: 8.

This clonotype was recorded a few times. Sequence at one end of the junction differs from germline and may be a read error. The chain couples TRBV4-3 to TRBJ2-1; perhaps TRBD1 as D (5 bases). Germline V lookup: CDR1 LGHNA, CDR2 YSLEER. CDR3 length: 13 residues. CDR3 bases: TGCGCCAGCAGCCAAGTTCAGGGTAATGAGCAGCTCTTC. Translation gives CASSQVQGNEQLF.

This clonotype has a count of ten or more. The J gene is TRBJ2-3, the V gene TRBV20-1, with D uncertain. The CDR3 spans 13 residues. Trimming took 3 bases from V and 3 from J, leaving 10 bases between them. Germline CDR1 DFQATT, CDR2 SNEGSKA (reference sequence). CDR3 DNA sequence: TGCAGTGCTAGGCGCGCGGAGACAGATACGCAGTATTTT. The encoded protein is CSARRAETDTQYF.

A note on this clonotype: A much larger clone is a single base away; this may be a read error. The CDR3 nucleotides are TGTGCCAGCAGCTGGGGCGTCAGGGGGATAAACACCGGGGAGCTGTTTTTT. Encoded protein: CASSWGVRGINTGELFF. The chain couples TRBV5-6 to TRBJ2-2; 7 bases agree with TRBD1. Germline CDR1 and CDR2: SGHDT and YYEEEE. The trim removed 3 bases at V and 2 bases at J, leaving 10 bases unmatched. This CDR3 has 17 amino acids. The whole variable domain, filled in from reference TRBV5-6 and TRBJ2-2, reads DAGVTQSPTHLIKTRGQQVTLRCSPKSGHDTVSWYQQALGQGPQFIFQYYEEEERQRGNFPDRFSGHQFPNYSSELNVNALLLGDSALYLCASSWGVRGINTGELFFGEGSRLTVL.

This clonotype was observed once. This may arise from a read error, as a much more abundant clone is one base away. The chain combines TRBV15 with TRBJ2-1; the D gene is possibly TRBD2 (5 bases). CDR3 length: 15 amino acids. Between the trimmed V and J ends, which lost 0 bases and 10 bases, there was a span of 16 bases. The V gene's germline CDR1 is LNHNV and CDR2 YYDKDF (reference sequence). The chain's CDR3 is CATSRDSGSSYEQFF. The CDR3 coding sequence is TGTGCCACCAGCAGAGATTCGGGGTCCTCCTACGAGCAGTTCTTC.

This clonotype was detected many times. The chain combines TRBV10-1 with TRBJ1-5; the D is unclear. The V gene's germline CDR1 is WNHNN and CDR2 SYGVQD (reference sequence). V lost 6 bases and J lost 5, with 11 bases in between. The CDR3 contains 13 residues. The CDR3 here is CASSPTPDQPQHF. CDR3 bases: TGCGCCAGCAGCCCAACGCCTGATCAGCCCCAGCATTTT.